Shown below are 8 T cell receptor beta chains from a single sample sequenced in a study of shared clonotypes between healthy human individuals. Assay: immunoSEQ multiplex PCR; the TCRdb copy retains only in-frame clones and omits some. The sample gives about 2 million clones, about 95% of which show up once; 0.9% to 1.3% is in the top ten. As defined, naive CD8 cells were CD45RO-negative and positively selected for CCR7, with terminally differentiated effector memory CD45RA+ cells excluded. Sequencing was performed on naive CD8+ T cells sorted from blood. These receptors all stem from a man younger than 30 in good health.

The chain carries TRBV6-1 and TRBJ2-7; 8 positions match TRBD2. The germline CDR1 and CDR2 sequences are MNHNS and SASEGT. The V gene end was trimmed by 4 bases and the J gene end by 6 bases; junction bases not matched to a gene: 14. This CDR3 has 16 amino acids. The CDR3 DNA is TGTGCCAGCAGTGGGGAGGTGATAGCGGGACCCGGCGAGCAGTACTTC. Protein product: CASSGEVIAGPGEQYF.

The genes are TRBV27 and TRBJ2-7; 10 bases agree with TRBD2. Germline loops: CDR1 MNHEY, CDR2 SMNVEV (reference sequence). With 5 bases clipped from V and 4 bases from J, the junction kept 11 bases outside the gene matches. CDR3 length equals 16 residues. The chain's CDR3 is CASSPSLAGVPYEQYF. Here the CDR3 DNA reads TGTGCCAGCAGTCCCTCCCTAGCGGGGGTACCTTACGAGCAGTACTTC.

About this clone: Other DNA sequences in the same sample also yield this CDR3. This rearrangement joins TRBV4-3 to TRBJ2-7, with 7 bases aligning to TRBD2. The CDR3 totals 14 residues. V lost 4 bases and J lost 1; bases outside the gene matches: 4. CDR1 LGHNA and CDR2 YSLEER come from the germline V gene. CDR3 in amino acids: CASSPGLSSYEQYF. The CDR3 bases are TGCGCCAGCAGCCCGGGACTATCTTCCTACGAGCAGTACTTC.

The chain recombines TRBV2 with TRBJ2-5, with a tentative D call TRBD2 (6 bases). The CDR3 contains 16 residues. Per germline, CDR1 SNHLY and CDR2 FYNNEI. Trimming shortened V by 6 bases and J by 3 bases, and 20 bases separated the two germline ends. The CDR3 sequence is CASRDFPAGPEETQYF. The DNA for the CDR3 is TGTGCCAGCAGGGACTTTCCGGCGGGGCCCGAAGAGACCCAGTACTTC.

The rearrangement joins TRBV5-6 to TRBJ2-7, with D possibly matching TRBD2 (6 bases). This CDR3 spans 17 amino acids. Looked up from germline, CDR1 is SGHDT and CDR2 is YYEEEE. Deletions cut 0 bases from V and 3 bases from J, with 19 bases between. Here the CDR3 reads CASSLGPDERASYEQYF. CDR3 in DNA: TGTGCCAGCAGCTTGGGTCCTGACGAGCGGGCCAGCTACGAGCAGTACTTC. Full variable domain (missing parts from reference TRBV5-6 and TRBJ2-7): DAGVTQSPTHLIKTRGQQVTLRCSPKSGHDTVSWYQQALGQGPQFIFQYYEEEERQRGNFPDRFSGHQFPNYSSELNVNALLLGDSALYLCASSLGPDERASYEQYFGPGTRLTVT.

This chain links TRBV5-4 with TRBJ2-1; D ambiguous. The CDR3 spans 14 residues. V gave up 0 bases and J gave up 10 bases, with 14 bases separating them. Germline CDR1 is SGHNT and CDR2 is YYREEE (reference sequence). CDR3 in amino acids: CASSLASTALEQFF. CDR3 nucleotide sequence: TGTGCCAGCAGCTTGGCCAGCACAGCTCTGGAGCAGTTCTTC.

CDR3 nucleotides: TGCGCCAGCAGCCAAGATCTCGAGGGATGGGGCACAGATACGCAGTATTTT. Translated, it gives CASSQDLEGWGTDTQYF. This chain links TRBV4-1 with TRBJ2-3, with D perhaps TRBD2 (5 bases). V lost 0 bases to trimming and J lost 1 base, with 14 bases between them. The germline CDR1 and CDR2 sequences are MGHRA and YSYEKL. The length of the CDR3 is 17 residues.

The rearrangement joins TRBV14 to TRBJ1-6; the D is unclear. V was clipped by 3 bases and J by 6 bases, with 12 bases between them. The CDR3 sequence is 15 residues long. Germline V gene lookup returns CDR1 SGHDN and CDR2 FVKESK. CDR3 DNA sequence: TGTGCCAGCAGCCAGTCCCTAGGCTCTAATTCACCCCTCCACTTT. Amino acids: CASSQSLGSNSPLHF.